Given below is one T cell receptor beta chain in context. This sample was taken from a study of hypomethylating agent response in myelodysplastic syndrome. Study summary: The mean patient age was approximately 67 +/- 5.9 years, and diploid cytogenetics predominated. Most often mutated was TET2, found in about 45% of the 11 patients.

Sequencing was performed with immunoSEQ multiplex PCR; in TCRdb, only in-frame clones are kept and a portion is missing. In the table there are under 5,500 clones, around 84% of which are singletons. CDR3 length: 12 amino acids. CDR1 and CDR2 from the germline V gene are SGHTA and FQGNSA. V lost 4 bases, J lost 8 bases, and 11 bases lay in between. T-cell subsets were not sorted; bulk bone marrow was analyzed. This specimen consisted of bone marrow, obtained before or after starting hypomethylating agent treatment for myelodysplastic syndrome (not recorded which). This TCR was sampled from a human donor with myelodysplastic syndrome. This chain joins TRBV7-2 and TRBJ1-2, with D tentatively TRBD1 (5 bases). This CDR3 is CASSWGRAGYTF. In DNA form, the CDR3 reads TGTGCCAGCAGCTGGGGCAGGGCCGGCTACACCTTC.